One sample yielded the 10 T cell receptor beta chains listed below, sequenced in a study of T cells after yellow fever vaccination. TCRdb analysed the 5' RACE reads with MiXCR anew, one entry per CDR3 protein. The sample consists of around 320,000 distinct CDR3 sequences, approximately 4% of them appearing once. The sequenced sample was PBMCs, obtained 15 days after the yellow fever booster vaccination. All receptors derive from a man aged 18-30 years who received the YFV17D yellow fever vaccine.

CDR3 nucleotides: TGTGCCAGCTCACCGAATCCTACTAGCGGGGCGACAGATACGCAGTATTTT. Translated, it gives CASSPNPTSGATDTQYF. The genes are TRBV18 and TRBJ2-3; 10 bases agree with TRBD2. Germline assignment: CDR1 KGHSH and CDR2 LQKENI. The CDR3 is made up of 17 amino acids. The ends lost 3 bases at V and 3 bases at J; junction bases unmatched: 9.

This clonotype appeared many times. The gene calls are TRBV29-1 and TRBJ1-5; D is ambiguous. The germline V gene encodes CDR1 SQVTM and CDR2 ANQGSEA. With 5 bases removed from V and 6 bases from J, the gap between germline ends came to 14 bases. This CDR3 has 13 residues. CDR3 in amino acids: CSVSQETTQPQHF. The CDR3 region has the DNA TGCAGCGTTTCTCAGGAGACGACTCAGCCCCAGCATTTT.

On this clonotype itself: One end of the junction varies from germline; a read error may be responsible. The V call is TRBV9, the J call TRBJ2-1; tentatively, D is TRBD2 (6 bases). Germline CDR1 is SGDLS and CDR2 is YYNGEE. The CDR3 runs 15 residues. In nucleotides, the CDR3 is TGTGCCAGCAGAGTAGAGGAGGGGCCCTACAATGAGCAGTTCTTC. Amino acids: CASRVEEGPYNEQFF.

The chain has TRBV6-2 or TRBV6-3 and TRBJ2-3; 9 bases are a match to TRBD2. Per the germline V gene, CDR1 is MNHEY and CDR2 is SVGEGT. The ends lost 6 bases at V and 5 bases at J; junction bases unmatched: 15. The CDR3 has 17 amino acids. The CDR3 nucleotides are TGTGCCAGCAGCCACACCCGACTAGCGGAAGCAGGAGATACGCAGTATTTT. Translating gives CASSHTRLAEAGDTQYF.

Ten or more counts support this clonotype. The J gene is TRBJ2-1, the V gene TRBV4-3; D is possibly TRBD1 or TRBD2 (5 bases each). This CDR3 is 15 amino acids long. The V end lost 0 bases, the J end lost 8 bases, and 14 bases lay between the germline ends. The V gene's germline CDR1 is LGHNA and CDR2 YSLEER. CDR3 DNA: TGCGCCAGCAGCCAAGAAACAGGCCGAGGGCATGAGCAGTTCTTC. Amino acids: CASSQETGRGHEQFF.

This clonotype was found a few times. The chain joins TRBV15 to TRBJ2-6; 7 positions match TRBD1. The CDR3 sequence is 17 residues long. The germline gives CDR1 LNHNV, CDR2 YYDKDF (reference sequence). The trim removed 3 bases at V and 4 bases at J, leaving 9 bases unmatched. This chain's CDR3 is CATSRGTGTAGANVLTF. The CDR3 bases are TGTGCCACCAGCAGGGGTACCGGGACAGCCGGGGCCAACGTCCTGACTTTC.

The chain combines TRBV5-1 with TRBJ2-1, with TRBD2 matching 7 bases. CDR3 length: 14 residues. V trimming: 4 bases; J trimming: 7 bases; junction bases outside the gene matches: 8. Germline CDR1 is SGHRS and CDR2 is YFSETQ. CDR3 sequence: CASSRDYVRNEQFF. As DNA, the CDR3 is TGCGCCAGCAGCAGGGACTATGTCCGGAATGAGCAGTTCTTC.

The sample holds many counts of this clonotype. The V and J genes are TRBV5-1 and TRBJ2-3; 9 positions match TRBD1. Trimming cost V 0 bases and J 3 bases; bases outside gene matches: 5. Germline V gene lookup returns CDR1 SGHRS and CDR2 YFSETQ. CDR3 size: 16 residues. In DNA form, the CDR3 reads TGCGCCAGCAGCTTGGCCGCGACAGGGGGAACAGATACGCAGTATTTT. It is translated as CASSLAATGGTDTQYF.

The J gene is TRBJ2-3, the V gene TRBV9; D is tentatively TRBD1 or TRBD2 (6 bases each). V was cut by 3 bases and J by 3 bases, with 14 bases left in between. Germline V gene data show CDR1 as SGDLS and CDR2 as YYNGEE. This CDR3 is 15 amino acids long. In DNA form, the CDR3 reads TGTGCCAGCAGCGCGGGGGCTATTGGAACAGATACGCAGTATTTT. As protein: CASSAGAIGTDTQYF.

This clonotype was seen many times. The V and J genes are TRBV18 and TRBJ2-1, with D possibly TRBD2 on 5 matching bases. V lost 0 bases and J 0 bases, leaving 9 bases between the germline ends. The CDR3 contains 16 residues. Germline V gives CDR1 KGHSH, CDR2 LQKENI. CDR3 sequence: CASSPPVGSSYNEQFF. The DNA of the CDR3 is TGTGCCAGCTCACCACCGGTTGGGAGCTCCTACAATGAGCAGTTCTTC.